The sample holds a few counts of the clone carrying this T cell receptor beta chain. Its antigen is not identified. MiXCR, run by TCRdb on the 5' RACE reads, gives a single entry per CDR3 protein. The sample holds about 900,000 distinct CDR3 sequences, 9% to 15% seen once. The data were taken from a study of identical twins. The study, taken as a whole, reports: One should note that invariant MAIT and iNKT cells could partly confound zero-insertion analyses.

Germline CDR1 and CDR2: SGHNT and YENEEA. The CDR3 is 17 residues long. Trimming left V 1 base short and J 3 bases short, with 17 bases between. The sample was also linked to a second study, of yellow fever vaccine responses in identical twins. Per that study: Twin vaccine T cell responses reportedly seemed partly convergent, partly personalized.

The rearrangement uses TRBV11-3 and TRBJ2-3; TRBD2 might be the D (7 bases). Sequenced material: PBMCs. The sequence was obtained from a woman under 30 in good health. CDR3 sequence reads: CASSLVLARGGTDTQYF. DNA for the CDR3: TGTGCCAGCAGCTTAGTACTGGCCAGGGGAGGGACAGATACGCAGTATTTT.